Listed below are T cell receptor beta chains from one sample, sequenced in a study of blood T cell repertoires in COVID-19. Generated by immunoSEQ multiplex PCR, the TCRdb table keeps only in-frame clones and is missing some. The sample yields 130,000 or so clones, about four fifths seen once. Input material: peripheral blood. These receptor sequences come from a human donor in a cohort sampled during active COVID-19. Each CDR3 is given with its conserved first and last residue. The D gene is left open where the match is weak. Some rows mark clone size as missing; the rest say once, few, many or name a class of expanded clone.

>TRBJ2-7|-|TRBV5-8|-
CASSWGGARGSYEQYF
TGTGCCAGCAGCTGGGGGGGGGCCAGGGGCTCCTACGAGCAGTACTTC
>TRBJ2-2|-|TRBV19|TRBD2
CASSGGRRSTWNTGELFF
TGTGCCAGTTCCGGCGGGAGGAGATCCACCTGGAACACCGGGGAGCTGTTTTTT
>TRBJ2-5|-|TRBV3-1/TRBV3-2|TRBD1
CASSQDVPGGRETQYF
TGTGCCAGCAGCCAAGATGTGCCAGGGGGCAGAGAGACCCAGTACTTC
>TRBJ2-5|-|TRBV7-9|-
CASSRRPGAVTETQYF
TGTGCCAGCAGCCGGAGGCCAGGGGCCGTCACAGAGACCCAGTACTTC
>TRBJ1-2|-|TRBV13|-
CASSHRQALYGYTF
TGTGCCAGCAGCCACAGACAGGCTCTCTATGGCTACACCTTC
>TRBJ1-3|-|TRBV28|-
CASPPQGRDSGNTIYF
TGTGCCAGCCCACCCCAAGGACGGGACTCTGGAAACACCATATATTTT
>TRBJ2-1|-|TRBV27|-
CASSPRWTNSYEQFF
TGTGCCAGCAGTCCCCGCTGGACTAACAGCTATGAGCAGTTCTTC
>TRBJ2-2|-|TRBV14|-
CASSQFSDTGELFF
TGTGCCAGCAGCCAATTTAGCGACACCGGGGAGCTGTTTTTT
>TRBJ2-7|-|TRBV9|-
CASSVGDRVYEQYF
TGTGCCAGCAGCGTAGGTGACAGAGTCTACGAGCAGTACTTC
>TRBJ2-3|-|TRBV6-5|-
CASSYSGLRDTQYF
TGTGCCAGCAGTTACTCAGGCCTGAGGGATACGCAGTATTTT
>TRBJ2-7|-|TRBV6-6|TRBD1
CASSFDRGSTYEQYF
TGTGCCAGCAGTTTCGACAGGGGGAGTACCTACGAGCAGTACTTC
>TRBJ2-3|-|TRBV29-1|TRBD1
CSVEKTGVTDTQYF
TGCAGCGTTGAGAAGACAGGGGTCACAGATACGCAGTATTTT
>TRBJ2-7|-|TRBV7-9|TRBD2
CASSQDLGLASYEQYF
TGTGCCAGCAGCCAAGACCTGGGACTAGCGTCCTACGAGCAGTACTTC
>TRBJ1-2|-|TRBV7-9|TRBD1
CASSLAGQGDDYGYTF
TGTGCCAGCAGCTTAGCTGGCCAGGGGGATGACTATGGCTACACCTTC
>TRBJ2-3|-|TRBV28|-
CASSLLQQPTSTDTQYF
TGTGCCAGCAGTTTACTACAGCAGCCTACTAGCACAGATACGCAGTATTTT
>TRBJ2-5|-|TRBV7-2|TRBD2
CASSISGRGETQYF
TGTGCCAGCAGCATTAGCGGGAGAGGAGAGACCCAGTACTTC
>TRBJ1-5|-|TRBV7-8|-
CASSRVDTNQPQHF
TGTGCCAGCAGCCGAGTGGACACCAATCAGCCCCAGCATTTT
>TRBJ2-7|-|TRBV5-1|-
CASSLDSPRNEQYF
TGCGCCAGCAGCTTGGATAGCCCTAGGAACGAGCAGTACTTC
>TRBJ1-2|-|TRBV5-4|-
CASSLEGPVYGYTF
TGTGCCAGCAGCTTGGAGGGGCCTGTCTATGGCTACACCTTC
>TRBJ1-3|-|TRBV9|-
CASSVEGAAGTIYF
TGTGCCAGCAGCGTAGAAGGGGCGGCGGGGACCATATATTTT
>TRBJ2-1|-|TRBV18|TRBD1
CASSRGQGDEQFF
TGTGCCAGCTCACGCGGACAGGGTGACGAGCAGTTCTTC
>TRBJ1-1|-|TRBV6-5|-
CASSYSVGRQNTEAFF
TGTGCCAGCAGTTACTCGGTGGGCAGGCAGAACACTGAAGCTTTCTTT
>TRBJ1-2|-|TRBV28|TRBD1
CASSTIGTGEKGYTF
TGTGCCAGCAGTACAATCGGGACAGGGGAAAAGGGCTACACCTTC
>TRBJ1-2|-|TRBV12-3/TRBV12-4|-
CASSPDNQIGYTF
TGTGCCAGCAGCCCGGACAATCAAATAGGCTACACCTTC
>TRBJ1-5|-|TRBV2|-
CASRGGGSNQPQHF
TGTGCCAGCAGGGGAGGGGGAAGCAATCAGCCCCAGCATTTT
>TRBJ2-7|once|TRBV14|TRBD2
CASSHRQGGLASYEQYF
TGTGCCAGCAGCCACCGACAGGGCGGACTAGCGAGCTACGAGCAGTACTTC
>TRBJ2-1|-|TRBV9|TRBD2
CASSVFPASGSRVGEQFF
TGTGCCAGCAGCGTATTCCCCGCTAGCGGGAGTCGTGTGGGTGAGCAGTTCTTC
>TRBJ2-2|once|TRBV9|-
CASSVISGTGELFF
TGTGCCAGCAGCGTCATTAGCGGCACCGGGGAGCTGTTTTTT
>TRBJ2-3|-|TRBV10-3|-
CAIKGGAADTQYF
TGTGCCATCAAAGGGGGGGCGGCAGATACGCAGTATTTT
>TRBJ2-6|-|TRBV19|-
CASSIDRSGANVLTF
TGTGCCAGTAGTATAGACAGGTCTGGGGCCAACGTCCTGACTTTC
>TRBJ1-2|-|TRBV6-5|-
CASRPTKGFYGYTF
TGTGCCAGCAGACCTACAAAGGGGTTCTATGGCTACACCTTC
>TRBJ2-3|-|TRBV11-3|-
CASKEGVSDTQYF
TGTGCCAGCAAAGAGGGAGTGTCAGATACGCAGTATTTT
>TRBJ1-2|-|TRBV30|-
CAWSVRGYQGGYTF
TGTGCCTGGAGTGTACGGGGTTATCAAGGGGGCTACACCTTC
>TRBJ2-1|once|TRBV5-4|-
CASSNRDPRGEQFF
TGTGCCAGCAGCAATAGGGATCCCAGGGGTGAGCAGTTCTTC
>TRBJ2-2|-|TRBV7-2|TRBD2
CASSLASGLNTGELFF
TGTGCCAGCAGCTTGGCTAGCGGGCTTAACACCGGGGAGCTGTTTTTT
>TRBJ2-1|-|TRBV7-3|-
CASSLQGALHNEQFF
TGTGCCAGCAGCTTACAAGGGGCTCTCCACAATGAGCAGTTCTTC
>TRBJ2-1|-|TRBV9|TRBD2
CASSVSGRRSYNEQFF
TGTGCCAGCAGCGTTAGCGGGAGGCGGTCCTACAATGAGCAGTTCTTC
>TRBJ2-1|-|TRBV18|-
CASSPMILAGNYNEQFF
TGTGCCAGCTCACCAATGATATTGGCAGGAAATTACAATGAGCAGTTCTTC
>TRBJ2-2|-|TRBV18|-
CASSPLGTSANTGELFF
TGTGCCAGCTCACCCCTAGGGACAAGCGCGAACACCGGGGAGCTGTTTTTT
>TRBJ1-3|-|TRBV4-3|-
CASSPQRVGGAGDGNTIYF
TGCGCCAGCAGCCCCCAAAGGGTGGGGGGCGCGGGGGATGGAAACACCATATATTTT
>TRBJ1-2|-|TRBV18|-
CASSPTEYGYTF
TGTGCCAGCTCACCAACAGAGTATGGCTACACCTTC
>TRBJ1-5|-|TRBV24-1|TRBD1
CATSDSRQGASNQPQHF
TGTGCCACCAGTGATTCAAGACAGGGGGCTAGCAATCAGCCCCAGCATTTT
>TRBJ2-2|-|TRBV27|TRBD2
CASTRLAGVSGELFF
TGTGCCAGCACACGACTAGCGGGAGTTAGCGGGGAGCTGTTTTTT
>TRBJ1-3|-|TRBV12-3/TRBV12-4|-
CASSLNQGNTIYF
TGTGCCAGCAGCTTAAATCAGGGAAACACCATATATTTT
>TRBJ2-3|-|TRBV5-6|TRBD2
CASSSGLGGDTQYF
TGTGCCAGCAGCTCGGGACTAGGCGGAGATACGCAGTATTTT
>TRBJ2-5|-|TRBV18|-
CASSPRTGKETQYF
TGTGCCAGCTCACCACGTACGGGAAAAGAGACCCAGTACTTC
>TRBJ2-7|-|TRBV4-1|-
CASSQDRDLSVYEQYF
TGCGCCAGCAGCCAAGACCGGGACTTATCCGTGTACGAGCAGTACTTC
>TRBJ1-5|-|TRBV12-3/TRBV12-4|-
CASSFGNQPQHF
TGTGCCAGCAGTTTCGGCAATCAGCCCCAGCATTTT
>TRBJ1-5|-|TRBV27|TRBD1
CASSQVGGKNQPQHF
TGTGCCAGCAGTCAAGTAGGGGGCAAGAATCAGCCCCAGCATTTT
>TRBJ2-3|-|TRBV5-1|TRBD2
CASRLAGIDTQYF
TGCGCCAGCCGATTAGCGGGGATAGATACGCAGTATTTT
>TRBJ2-5|few|TRBV2|TRBD1
CASSPQGAGETQYF
TGTGCCAGCAGCCCCCAGGGGGCTGGGGAGACCCAGTACTTC
>TRBJ2-1|few|TRBV19|-
CASSIDSGVYNEQFF
TGTGCCAGTAGTATCGATAGCGGAGTCTACAATGAGCAGTTCTTC
>TRBJ2-1|-|TRBV7-9|TRBD2
CASSSGRWGTSGYNEQFF
TGTGCCAGCAGCTCGGGGAGGTGGGGGACTAGCGGCTACAATGAGCAGTTCTTC
>TRBJ1-2|-|TRBV27|TRBD1
CASSPTQGARRASYGYTF
TGTGCCAGCAGTCCAACACAGGGGGCGCGCAGGGCTAGCTATGGCTACACCTTC
>TRBJ2-3|-|TRBV20-1|-
CSASGQGWTDTQYF
TGCAGTGCTAGTGGGCAGGGTTGGACAGATACGCAGTATTTT